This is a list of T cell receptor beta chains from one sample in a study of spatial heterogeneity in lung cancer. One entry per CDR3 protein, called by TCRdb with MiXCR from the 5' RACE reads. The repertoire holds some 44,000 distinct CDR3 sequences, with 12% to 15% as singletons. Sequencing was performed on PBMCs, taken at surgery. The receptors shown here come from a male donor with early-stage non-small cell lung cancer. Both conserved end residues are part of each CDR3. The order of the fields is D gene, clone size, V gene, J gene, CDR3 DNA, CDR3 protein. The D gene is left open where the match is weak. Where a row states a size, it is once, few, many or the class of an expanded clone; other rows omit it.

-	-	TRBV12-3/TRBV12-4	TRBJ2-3	TGTGCCAGCAGCCAAGCGGTTAGCACAGATACGCAGTATTTT	CASSQAVSTDTQYF
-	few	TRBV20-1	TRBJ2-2	TGCAGTGCTAGAGCCAGGGGAAACACCGGGGAGCTGTTTTTT	CSARARGNTGELFF
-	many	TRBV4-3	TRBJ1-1	TGCGCCAGCAGCCAAGATATGACACACACTGAAGCTTTCTTT	CASSQDMTHTEAFF
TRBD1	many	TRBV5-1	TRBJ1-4	TGCGCCAGCAGCTTGCAGGGGGTGGATGAAAAACTGTTTTTT	CASSLQGVDEKLFF
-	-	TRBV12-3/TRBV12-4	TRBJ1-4	TGTGTCAGCAGTTTCGGGAGTAGTGGTGAAAAACTGTTTTTT	CVSSFGSSGEKLFF
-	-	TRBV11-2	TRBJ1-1	TGTGCCAGCAGCTGGTCCGGGAACACTGAAGCTTTCTTT	CASSWSGNTEAFF
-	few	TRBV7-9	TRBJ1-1	TGTGCCAGCAGCTTAATCGGTGGCACTGAAGCTTTCTTT	CASSLIGGTEAFF
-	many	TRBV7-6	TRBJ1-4	TGTGCCAGCAGCTTAGACGGGGGGTCGGATGAAAAACTGTTTTTT	CASSLDGGSDEKLFF
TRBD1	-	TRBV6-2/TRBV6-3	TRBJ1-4	TGTGCCACCCGGACCGGGACAGGGAACGAAAAACTGTTTTTT	CATRTGTGNEKLFF
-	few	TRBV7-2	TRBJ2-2	TGTGCCAGCAGCTTAGTCGCCGTCGGGGAGCTGTTTTTT	CASSLVAVGELFF
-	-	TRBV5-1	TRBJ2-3	TGCGCCAGCAGGCCAGGGTTCTCCACAGATACGCAGTATTTT	CASRPGFSTDTQYF
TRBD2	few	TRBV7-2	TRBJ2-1	TGTGCCAGCAGCTTAGAGGGCACTAGCGGGAGGTACTACAATGAGCAGTTCTTC	CASSLEGTSGRYYNEQFF
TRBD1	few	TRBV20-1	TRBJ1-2	TGCAGTGCGGGGGACAGGGGCTATGGCTACACCTTC	CSAGDRGYGYTF
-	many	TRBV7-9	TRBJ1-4	TGTGCCAGCAGCTTGGGGCCATTCACGACGAAAAAACTGTTTTTT	CASSLGPFTTKKLFF
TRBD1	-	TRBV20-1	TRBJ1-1	TGCAGTGCCCCGAGACAGGGCCCGAACACTGAAGCTTTCTTT	CSAPRQGPNTEAFF
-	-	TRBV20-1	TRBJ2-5	TGCAGTGAGGGGGGACAAGAGACCCAGTACTTC	CSEGGQETQYF
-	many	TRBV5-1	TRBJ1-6	TGCGCCAGCAGCTCGGACAGAAGATCACCCCTCCACTTT	CASSSDRRSPLHF
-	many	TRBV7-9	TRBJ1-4	TGTGCCAGCAGCTTTAGCCACAGTAATGAAAAACTGTTTTTT	CASSFSHSNEKLFF
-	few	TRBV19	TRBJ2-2	TGTGCCAGTAGTGCCCTTGGAGGGTTGGGCACCGGGGAGCTGTTTTTT	CASSALGGLGTGELFF
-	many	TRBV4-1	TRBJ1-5	TGCGCCAGCAGCCGAGACCACGGTACAGGCTACAATCAGCCCCAGCATTTT	CASSRDHGTGYNQPQHF
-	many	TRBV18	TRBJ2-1	TGTGCCAGCTCACCCCAGACGGGAGTGAGGAATGAGCAGTTCTTC	CASSPQTGVRNEQFF
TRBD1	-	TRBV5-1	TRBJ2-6	TGCGCCAGCAGTTATTCCGGGACAGGGGGCGATGCCCCTGGGGCCAACGTCCTGACTTTC	CASSYSGTGGDAPGANVLTF
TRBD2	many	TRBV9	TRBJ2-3	TGTGCCAGCAGCGCCCCAGCGGGGGCTAGCACAGATACGCAGTATTTT	CASSAPAGASTDTQYF
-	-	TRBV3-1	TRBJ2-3	TGTGCCAGCAGCCAAGATCAGCGGCCCCGAGATACGCAGTATTTT	CASSQDQRPRDTQYF
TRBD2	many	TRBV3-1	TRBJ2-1	TGTGCCAGCAGCCAAGATCGGACTAGCGGATTCGGGTATGAGCAGTTCTTC	CASSQDRTSGFGYEQFF
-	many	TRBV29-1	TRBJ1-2	TGCAGCTCGCAGGAGGGACCCTGGGGGACCTTC	CSSQEGPWGTF
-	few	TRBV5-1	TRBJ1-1	TGCGCCAGCAGCCCGATCCCGGACACTGAAGCTTTCTTT	CASSPIPDTEAFF